This T cell receptor beta chain appears in the sequencing data of a study of cytomegalovirus exposure and HLA in healthy donors. Notes on the study in general: According to a later analysis, most TCR beta chains associated with CMV appeared HLA-restricted. Later analysis identified several of the most significant clusters that appeared linked to common viral pathogens.

V was pared by 0 bases and J by 1 base, with 15 bases between. Germline V gene data show CDR1 as LGHNA and CDR2 as YNFKEQ. This CDR3 region has 17 residues. It was with 60 Vbeta and 13 Jbeta primers that the PCR ran. Generated by immunoSEQ multiplex PCR, the TCRdb table keeps only in-frame clones and is missing some. The sample has 150,000 to 200,000 clones; approximately 86% are singletons. For this clone: Antigen: not known.

This clonotype originated in a male donor in good health and CMV-seronegative. The specimen was PBMCs. This chain connects TRBV4-2 to TRBJ1-1; TRBD1 might be the D (5 bases). The CDR3 region has the DNA TGTGCCAGCAGCCAAGATGGGGGGGGTCCAAGGAACACTGAAGCTTTCTTT. Its protein product is CASSQDGGGPRNTEAFF.